These 8 T cell receptor beta chains originate from one sample sequenced in a study of blood T cell repertoires in COVID-19. Method: immunoSEQ multiplex PCR; TCRdb's copy keeps in-frame clones and lacks some. The data contain 200,000 to 250,000 clones, 86% of them singletons. Source material: peripheral blood. Receptor source: a woman in her 30s who had recovered from COVID-19.

This clone has only one observation. This chain's CDR3 is CASSVDRAGANVLTF. CDR3 coding DNA: TGTGCCAGCAGTGTGGACAGGGCTGGGGCCAACGTCCTGACTTTC. The chain recombines TRBV2 with TRBJ2-6; 8 bases agree with TRBD1. The V gene's germline CDR1 is SNHLY and CDR2 FYNNEI. This CDR3 has 15 amino acids. V was clipped by 4 bases and J by 2 bases; unmatched bases: 1.

The chain employs TRBV7-8 and TRBJ2-3; D is possibly TRBD1 (7 bases). The CDR3 length is 14 residues. Germline V CDR1 and CDR2: SGHVS, FQNEAQ. V was cut by 10 bases and J by 7 bases, with 21 bases left in between. CDR3 loop: CATYGGGSSNTQYF. The CDR3 coding sequence is TGTGCCACGTACGGAGGGGGCTCCTCGAATACGCAGTATTTT.

This chain joins TRBV10-3 and TRBJ2-7, with 8 nucleotides matching TRBD2. The CDR3 is 17 residues long. Trimming at V came to 4 bases and at J to 0 bases, leaving 11 bases not matched to a gene. Per germline, CDR1 ENHRY and CDR2 SYGVKD. The chain's CDR3 is CAISGTFSGASSYEQYF. DNA for the CDR3: TGTGCCATCAGTGGAACCTTTAGCGGGGCGAGCTCCTACGAGCAGTACTTC.

The genes are TRBV4-1 and TRBJ2-7, with TRBD1 identical over 7 bases. The V gene's germline CDR1 is MGHRA and CDR2 YSYEKL. CDR3 length equals 15 residues. J gave up 0 bases and V 6 bases, and 8 bases lay outside the gene matches. The chain's CDR3 is CASRVGQVSSYEQYF. Here the CDR3 DNA reads TGCGCCAGCAGAGTCGGACAGGTCAGCTCCTACGAGCAGTACTTC.

The rearrangement uses TRBV19 and TRBJ2-7; D is unresolved. Germline V gives CDR1 LNHDA, CDR2 SQIVND (reference sequence). CDR3 length equals 13 residues. V was clipped by 3 bases and J by 6 bases, with 12 bases between them. The CDR3 DNA follows: TGTGCCAGTAGTATTGGGCAGCCCCGCGAGCAGTACTTC. It encodes CASSIGQPREQYF.

This chain joins TRBV6-5 and TRBJ2-7; 11 nucleotides agree with TRBD2. CDR3 length equals 15 residues. V lost 2 bases to trimming and J lost 2 bases; unmatched junction nucleotides: 2. Germline lookup yields CDR1 MNHEY and CDR2 SVGAGI. The CDR3 loop reads CASSYGSGGAYEQYF. The DNA for the CDR3 is TGTGCCAGCAGTTACGGTAGCGGGGGGGCCTACGAGCAGTACTTC.

The chain carries TRBV3-1 (or the pseudogene TRBV3-2) and TRBJ2-7; tentatively, D is TRBD2 (6 bases). Between the trimmed V and J ends, which lost 2 bases and 6 bases, there was a span of 14 bases. Germline V gene lookup returns CDR1 LGHDT and CDR2 YNNKEL (reference sequence). The CDR3 sequence is 14 residues long. DNA of the CDR3: TGTGCCAGCAGCCAATTGACTAGTACTGGCGAGCAGTACTTC. Its translation is CASSQLTSTGEQYF.

This sequence joins TRBV9 and TRBJ2-3; 8 bases are a match to TRBD2. Germline loops: CDR1 SGDLS, CDR2 YYNGEE. J lost 2 bases, V lost 3 bases, and 5 bases had no gene match. This CDR3 comprises 15 residues. The CDR3 sequence is CASSGSGGDTDTQYF. The CDR3 DNA reads TGTGCCAGCAGCGGAAGCGGGGGAGACACAGATACGCAGTATTTT.